These 12 T cell receptor beta chains were all obtained from the same sample, sequenced in a study of Graves' ophthalmopathy and Graves' hyperthyroidism. Amplification of TCR beta CDR3 regions used RNA transcripts. An initial RT-PCR round employing HTBI primers preceded a second-round multiplex PCR. Each CDR3 protein is one row after TCRdb ran MiXCR on the multiplex PCR reads. Among more than 300,000 distinct CDR3 sequences listed, 15% were seen once. The source material was peripheral blood. Source of these receptors: a woman younger than 35 with stable Graves' hyperthyroidism.

This clonotype has only a few counts. DNA for the CDR3: TGTGCCAGCAGCCCACCCCCGACTAGCCGAACCCCCTACGAGCAGTACTTC. Protein: CASSPPPTSRTPYEQYF. The chain joins TRBV4-2 to TRBJ2-7; 7 bases align to TRBD2. The CDR3 totals 17 residues. CDR1 and CDR2 (germline): LGHNA, YNFKEQ. J was trimmed by 2 bases and V by 4 bases; bases with no gene match: 14.

This clonotype has more than one count but fewer than ten. The CDR3 region is CASSYLAGAPKPGELFF. CDR3 DNA: TGTGCCAGCAGTTATTTAGCGGGGGCCCCCAAACCCGGGGAGCTGTTTTTT. This chain joins TRBV6-2 or TRBV6-3 and TRBJ2-2; 9 bases are a match to TRBD2. Germline CDR1 is MNHEY and CDR2 is SVGEGT. The CDR3 is 17 residues long. V shed 3 bases, J shed 6 bases, and the junction held 11 bases outside the gene matches.

This clonotype was counted between two and nine times. This chain connects TRBV14 to TRBJ2-7; 8 bases are a match to TRBD1. In germline, CDR1 is SGHDN, CDR2 FVKESK. V lost 1 base to trimming and J lost 1 base; unmatched junction nucleotides: 6. There are 16 residues in the CDR3. CDR3 amino acids: CASSQVGQGPSYEQYF. DNA of the CDR3: TGTGCCAGCAGCCAAGTAGGACAGGGTCCATCCTACGAGCAGTACTTC.

Many counts were recorded for this clonotype. The genes are TRBV12-3 or TRBV12-4 and TRBJ2-5; D call uncertain. The CDR3 has 12 amino acids. The germline V and J ends were trimmed by 6 bases and 3 bases, with 8 bases remaining between them. The CDR3: CASRYTKETQYF. DNA of the CDR3: TGTGCCAGCAGGTACACTAAAGAGACCCAGTACTTC.

A few counts support this clonotype. The J gene is TRBJ2-7, the V gene TRBV7-2, with D unclear. V was clipped by 6 bases and J by 1 base, with 13 bases between them. The CDR3 consists of 14 residues. Germline lookup yields CDR1 SGHTA and CDR2 FQGNSA. CDR3 protein: CASSPYGPSYEQYF. The CDR3 DNA reads as TGTGCCAGCAGTCCGTACGGCCCATCCTACGAGCAGTACTTC.

This clonotype was counted at least ten times. The chain uses TRBV6-4 and TRBJ2-2, with D hard to call. V gave up 4 bases and J gave up 4 bases, with 4 bases separating them. Germline CDR1 is MRHNA and CDR2 is SNTAGT. CDR3 length equals 12 residues. CDR3 region: CASSGITGELFF. The DNA of the CDR3 is TGTGCCAGCAGTGGGATCACCGGGGAGCTGTTTTTT.

The chain is built from TRBV28 and TRBJ1-2, with D uncertain. Between the trimmed V and J ends, which lost 8 bases and 6 bases, there was a span of 16 bases. The germline CDR1 and CDR2 sequences are MDHEN and SYDVKM. The CDR3 has 13 amino acids. CDR3 nucleotide sequence: TGTGCCAGCTCCCGACCTGGAGGGAATGGCTACACCTTC. Translation: CASSRPGGNGYTF.

This clonotype has just a few counts. J is TRBJ2-2 and V is TRBV12-3 or TRBV12-4; D unresolved. This CDR3 spans 13 amino acids. V lost 8 bases to trimming and J lost 1 base, with 8 bases between them. CDR3 nucleotide sequence: TGTGCCAGCGCCGCGGTGAACACCGGGGAGCTGTTTTTT. Encoded protein: CASAAVNTGELFF.

The table lists this clonotype with many counts. The chain combines TRBV6-1 with TRBJ1-2, with D possibly matching TRBD1 (5 bases). V lost 7 bases to trimming and J lost 4 bases, with 19 bases between them. Per the germline V gene, CDR1 is MNHNS and CDR2 is SASEGT. The CDR3 consists of 15 residues. This chain's CDR3 is CASTISGREGYGYTF. As DNA, the CDR3 is TGTGCCAGCACTATCTCAGGGCGGGAAGGCTATGGCTACACCTTC.

This clonotype was recorded many times. The chain links TRBV19 to TRBJ2-5; no firm D call. The V end was cut by 11 bases, the J end by 2 bases, with 12 bases between. The V gene's germline CDR1 is LNHDA and CDR2 SQIVND (reference sequence). CDR3 length equals 12 residues. CDR3 sequence reads: CACSDKQETQYF. The CDR3 DNA reads as TGTGCCTGCTCAGACAAGCAAGAGACCCAGTACTTC. The full variable domain, in which reference TRBV19 and TRBJ2-5 provide the parts outside the CDR3, is DGGITQSPKYLFRKEGQNVTLSCEQNLNHDAMYWYRQDPGQGLRLIYYSQIVNDFQKGDIAEGYSVSREKKESFPLTVTSAQKNPTAFYLCACSDKQETQYFGPGTRLLVL.

This clonotype was picked up many times. This chain joins TRBV6-1 and TRBJ2-7, with a possible D match to TRBD1 (5 bases). CDR1 is MNHNS, CDR2 SASEGT, per germline. V lost 2 bases and J lost 5, with 19 bases in between. This CDR3 has 16 amino acids. CDR3 sequence (DNA): TGTGCCAGCAGTGAACTTTCGGGCCCGGAACAGGACGAGCAGTACTTC. It yields the protein CASSELSGPEQDEQYF.

The table lists this clonotype with many counts. The chain links TRBV2 to TRBJ1-6; TRBD1 matches 8 bases. Trimming removed 5 bases from V and 9 bases from J; junction bases left unmatched: 6. CDR3 length equals 14 residues. Germline CDR1 reads SNHLY; CDR2 reads FYNNEI. In DNA form, the CDR3 reads TGTGCCAGCAGTCGACAGGGGTTCGGTTCACCCCTCCACTTT. Its protein is CASSRQGFGSPLHF.